This paragraph covers one T cell receptor (beta chain) sequence. Germline V CDR1 and CDR2: LGHDT, YNNKEL (reference sequence). V lost 4 bases to trimming and J lost 3 bases, with 9 bases between them. CDR3 length: 13 residues. Assay used: immunoSEQ multiplex PCR; TCRdb lists only in-frame clones, some missing. The sample lists approximately 19,000 clones, about 88% occurring once. These data belong to a study of blood T cell repertoires in COVID-19. The receptor comes from a human donor in a cohort sampled during active COVID-19. The chain has TRBV3-1 (or the pseudogene TRBV3-2) and TRBJ1-2, with unresolved D. The specimen sequenced was peripheral blood. The CDR3 DNA follows: TGTGCCAGCAGCCCCTTAGCGGACTATGGCTACACCTTC. This gives the protein CASSPLADYGYTF.